This is a list of T cell receptor beta chains from one sample in a study of post-analysis software for immune sequencing data. MiXCR, applied by TCRdb to the PCR reads, yields one record per CDR3 protein. The table has hundreds of thousands of distinct CDR3 sequences, roughly 29% seen once; the top ten hold approximately 0.55%. What was sequenced was blood. Receptor source: a girl between 10 and 17 years old with multiple sclerosis. Each CDR3 is given with its conserved first and last residue. The D gene is left open where the match is weak. Where a row states a size, it is once, few, many or the class of an expanded clone; other rows omit it.

cdr3_aa,cdr3_nt,j_call,v_call,d_call,clone_size
CAASRTRGPSYNEQFF,TGTGCCGCATCGAGAACAAGGGGCCCATCCTACAATGAGCAGTTCTTC,TRBJ2-1,TRBV15,.,.
CSARDLGQGNQETQYF,TGCAGTGCTAGAGATCTGGGACAGGGGAACCAAGAGACCCAGTACTTC,TRBJ2-5,TRBV20-1,TRBD1,few
CASSPAGTGVYGYTF,TGTGCCAGCTCACCAGCCGGGACAGGAGTCTATGGCTACACCTTC,TRBJ1-2,TRBV18,TRBD1,once
CASSYRVLETQYF,TGTGCCAGCAGTTACAGGGTCCTAGAGACCCAGTACTTC,TRBJ2-5,TRBV6-5,.,many
CASSDQAHNYGYTF,TGTGCCAGCAGTGATCAGGCGCACAACTATGGCTACACCTTC,TRBJ1-2,TRBV2,.,many
CAISGQVGTDTQYF,TGTGCCATCAGTGGACAGGTGGGCACAGATACGCAGTATTTT,TRBJ2-3,TRBV10-3,.,few
CASTDKLIVPNEQFF,TGTGCCAGCACCGATAAATTAATTGTTCCCAATGAGCAGTTCTTC,TRBJ2-1,TRBV6-2/TRBV6-3,.,.
CASSRGGLGEQYF,TGCGCCAGCAGCCGAGGGGGCTTGGGTGAGCAGTACTTC,TRBJ2-7,TRBV10-1,TRBD1,.
CSARDLRTDLYGYTF,TGCAGTGCTAGAGATCTACGGACAGACCTATATGGCTACACCTTC,TRBJ1-2,TRBV20-1,.,.
CASSSEATSGTGTDTQYF,TGTGCCAGCAGCTCGGAGGCGACTAGCGGGACTGGCACAGATACGCAGTATTTT,TRBJ2-3,TRBV7-9,TRBD2,few
CSALTSGGALYNEQFF,TGCAGTGCGCTCACTAGCGGGGGGGCGCTCTACAATGAGCAGTTCTTC,TRBJ2-1,TRBV20-1,TRBD2,.
CATSEATDRAAGYTF,TGTGCCACCAGTGAGGCCACGGACAGGGCGGCTGGCTACACCTTC,TRBJ1-2,TRBV24-1,TRBD1,.
CASSSRAGKNIQYF,TGTGCCAGCAGCTCCCGAGCAGGCAAAAACATTCAGTACTTC,TRBJ2-4,TRBV5-4,.,few
CASSLVGGNRVYEQYF,TGTGCCAGCAGCTTAGTAGGAGGGAATAGAGTCTACGAGCAGTACTTC,TRBJ2-7,TRBV7-2,.,.
CATSTWTGYAQYF,TGTGCCACCAGCACTTGGACAGGCTACGCGCAGTACTTC,TRBJ2-7,TRBV15,TRBD1,few
CASAGRRAVDTQYF,TGTGCCAGCGCAGGAAGAAGGGCCGTGGATACGCAGTATTTT,TRBJ2-3,TRBV7-8,.,.
CASSPGAGGFQETQYF,TGTGCCAGCAGCCCCGGGGCGGGGGGCTTCCAAGAGACCCAGTACTTC,TRBJ2-5,TRBV7-2,TRBD2,few
CASTPDNYEQYF,TGTGCCAGCACCCCGGACAATTACGAGCAGTACTTC,TRBJ2-7,TRBV28,.,few
CASSLLSGREQFF,TGTGCCAGCAGCTTACTCTCCGGGCGGGAGCAGTTCTTC,TRBJ2-1,TRBV7-9,.,.
CASSRSSGTASYEQYF,TGTGCCAGCAGTCGTTCTTCCGGGACAGCCTCCTACGAGCAGTACTTC,TRBJ2-7,TRBV7-9,TRBD1,few
CSVEGVTSGSYNEQFF,TGCAGCGTTGAAGGTGTTACTAGCGGGAGTTACAATGAGCAGTTCTTC,TRBJ2-1,TRBV29-1,TRBD2,few
CASSLTGGYNEQFF,TGCGCCAGCAGCTTGACAGGGGGCTACAATGAGCAGTTCTTC,TRBJ2-1,TRBV5-1,TRBD1,.
CASALRGTLAPDTQYF,TGTGCCAGCGCCCTACGTGGGACGCTAGCCCCAGATACGCAGTATTTT,TRBJ2-3,TRBV27,.,.
CAASPGPGTEAFF,TGTGCCGCCTCACCGGGTCCGGGGACTGAAGCTTTCTTT,TRBJ1-1,TRBV2,.,.
CATSDDRGETQYF,TGTGCCACCAGTGATGACAGGGGAGAGACCCAGTACTTC,TRBJ2-5,TRBV24-1,TRBD1,.
CASSRIPSTNGCTF,TGTGCCAGCAGTCGAATTCCCAGCACCAATGGCTGCACCTTC,TRBJ1-2,TRBV3-1,.,.